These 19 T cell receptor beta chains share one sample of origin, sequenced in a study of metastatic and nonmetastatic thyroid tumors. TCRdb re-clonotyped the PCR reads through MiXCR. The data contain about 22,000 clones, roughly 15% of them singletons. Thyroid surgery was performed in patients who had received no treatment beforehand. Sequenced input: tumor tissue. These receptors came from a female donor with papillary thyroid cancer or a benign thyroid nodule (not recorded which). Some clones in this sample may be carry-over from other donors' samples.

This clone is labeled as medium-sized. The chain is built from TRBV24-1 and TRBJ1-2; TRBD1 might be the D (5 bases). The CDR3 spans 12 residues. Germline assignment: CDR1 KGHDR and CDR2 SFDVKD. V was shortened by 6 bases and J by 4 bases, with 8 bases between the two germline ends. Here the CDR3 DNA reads TGTGCCACCAGTTCAGGGAGCTATGGCTACACCTTC. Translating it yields CATSSGSYGYTF.

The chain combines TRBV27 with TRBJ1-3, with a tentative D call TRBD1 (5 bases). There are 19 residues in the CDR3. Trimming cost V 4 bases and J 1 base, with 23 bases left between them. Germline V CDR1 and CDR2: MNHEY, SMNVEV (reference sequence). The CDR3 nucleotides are TGTGCCAGCAGTTCCCCTAGGTACGGACATGTTAGGTCTGGAAACACCATATATTTT. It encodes CASSSPRYGHVRSGNTIYF.

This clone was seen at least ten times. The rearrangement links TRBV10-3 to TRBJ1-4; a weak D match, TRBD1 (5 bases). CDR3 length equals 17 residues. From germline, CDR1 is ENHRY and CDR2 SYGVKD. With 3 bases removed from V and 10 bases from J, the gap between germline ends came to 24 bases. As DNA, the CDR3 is TGTGCCATCAGTGACTCAAAGGAGGGGACTCTGCCCGGAAAACTGTTTTTT. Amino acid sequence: CAISDSKEGTLPGKLFF.

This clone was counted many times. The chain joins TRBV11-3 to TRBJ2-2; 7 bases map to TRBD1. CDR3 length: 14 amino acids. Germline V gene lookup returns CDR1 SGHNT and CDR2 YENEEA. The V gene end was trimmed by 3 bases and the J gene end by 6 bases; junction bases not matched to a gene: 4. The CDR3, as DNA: TGTGCCAGCAGCTTGACAGGGTATGCCGGGGAGCTGTTTTTT. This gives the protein CASSLTGYAGELFF.

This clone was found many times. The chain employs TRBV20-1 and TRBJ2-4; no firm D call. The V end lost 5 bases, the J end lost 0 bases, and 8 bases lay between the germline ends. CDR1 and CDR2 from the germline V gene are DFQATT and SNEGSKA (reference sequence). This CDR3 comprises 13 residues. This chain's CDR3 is CSAPQLAKNIQYF. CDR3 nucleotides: TGCAGTGCTCCACAGCTAGCCAAAAACATTCAGTACTTC.

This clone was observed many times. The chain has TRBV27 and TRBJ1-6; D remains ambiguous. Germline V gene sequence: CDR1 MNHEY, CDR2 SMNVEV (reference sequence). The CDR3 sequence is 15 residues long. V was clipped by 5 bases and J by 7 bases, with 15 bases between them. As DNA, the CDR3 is TGTGCCAGCAGTATCAACAGCTTCCCCAATTCACCCCTCCACTTT. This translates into CASSINSFPNSPLHF.

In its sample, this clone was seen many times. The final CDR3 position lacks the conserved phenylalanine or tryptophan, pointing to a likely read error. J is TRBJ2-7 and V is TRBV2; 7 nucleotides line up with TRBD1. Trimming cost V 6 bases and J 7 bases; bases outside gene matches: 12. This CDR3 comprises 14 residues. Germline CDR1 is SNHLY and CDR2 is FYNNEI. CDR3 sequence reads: CASRKDRSPIEQYL. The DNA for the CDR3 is TGTGCCAGCAGGAAGGACAGGTCTCCGATAGAGCAGTACCTC.

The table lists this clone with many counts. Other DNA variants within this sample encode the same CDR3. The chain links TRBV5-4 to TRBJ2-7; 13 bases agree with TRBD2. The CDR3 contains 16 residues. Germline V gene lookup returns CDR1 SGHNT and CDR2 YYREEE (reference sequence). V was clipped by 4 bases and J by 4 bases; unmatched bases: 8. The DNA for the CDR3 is TGTGCCAGCAGCCCTACTAGCGGGAGGGCCGAGTACGAGCAGTACTTC. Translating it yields CASSPTSGRAEYEQYF.

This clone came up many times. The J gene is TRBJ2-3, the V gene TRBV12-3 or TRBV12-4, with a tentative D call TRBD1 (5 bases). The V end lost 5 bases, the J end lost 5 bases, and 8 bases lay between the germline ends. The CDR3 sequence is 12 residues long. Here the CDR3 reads CASSPRVDTQYF. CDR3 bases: TGTGCCAGCAGTCCCAGGGTAGATACGCAGTATTTT.

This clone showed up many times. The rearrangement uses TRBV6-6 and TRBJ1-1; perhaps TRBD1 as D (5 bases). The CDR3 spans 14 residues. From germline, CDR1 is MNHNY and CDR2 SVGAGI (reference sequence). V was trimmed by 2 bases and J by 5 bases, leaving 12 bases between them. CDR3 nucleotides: TGTGCCAGCAGTTACACAATTGGGGGGACTGAAGCTTTCTTT. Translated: CASSYTIGGTEAFF.

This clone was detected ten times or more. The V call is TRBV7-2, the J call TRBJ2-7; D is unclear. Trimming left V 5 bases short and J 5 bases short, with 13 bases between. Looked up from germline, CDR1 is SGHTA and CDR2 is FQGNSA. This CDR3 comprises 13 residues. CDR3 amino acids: CASSVVVGDEQYF. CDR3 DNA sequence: TGTGCCAGCAGCGTCGTGGTTGGGGACGAGCAGTACTTC.

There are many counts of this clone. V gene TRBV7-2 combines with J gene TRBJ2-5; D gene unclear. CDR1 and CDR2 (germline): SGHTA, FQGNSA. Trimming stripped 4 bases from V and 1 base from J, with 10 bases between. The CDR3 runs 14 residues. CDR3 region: CASSSGRAQETQYF. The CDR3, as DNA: TGTGCCAGCAGCTCCGGTAGGGCCCAAGAGACCCAGTACTTC.

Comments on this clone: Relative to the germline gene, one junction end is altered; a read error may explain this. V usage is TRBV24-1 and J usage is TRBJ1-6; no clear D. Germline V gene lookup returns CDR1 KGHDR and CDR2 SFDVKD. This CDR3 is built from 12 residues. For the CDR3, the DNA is TGTGTCACCAGCGATTTGTCGGGGCCCCTCCACTTT. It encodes CVTSDLSGPLHF.

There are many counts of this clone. CDR3 nucleotide sequence: TGTGCCAGTAGTATGGACATCTTGACAGGGGGCAGGGGTGAGCAGTTCTTC. It specifies CASSMDILTGGRGEQFF. The chain is built from TRBV19 and TRBJ2-1; TRBD1 matches at 10 bases. CDR3 length: 17 residues. Trimming at V came to 3 bases and at J to 9 bases, leaving 14 bases not matched to a gene. Per germline, CDR1 LNHDA and CDR2 SQIVND (reference sequence).

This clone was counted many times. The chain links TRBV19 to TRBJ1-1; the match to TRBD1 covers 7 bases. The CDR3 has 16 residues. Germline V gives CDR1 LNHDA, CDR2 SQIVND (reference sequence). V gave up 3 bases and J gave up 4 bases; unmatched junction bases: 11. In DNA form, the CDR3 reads TGTGCCAGTAGTATTACCTTACAGACAGGGTCCACTGAAGCTTTCTTT. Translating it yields CASSITLQTGSTEAFF.

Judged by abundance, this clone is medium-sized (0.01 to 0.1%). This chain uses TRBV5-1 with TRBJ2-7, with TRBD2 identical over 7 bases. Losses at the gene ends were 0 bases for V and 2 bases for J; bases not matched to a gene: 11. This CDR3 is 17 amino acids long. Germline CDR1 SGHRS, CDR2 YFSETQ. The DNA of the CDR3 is TGCGCCAGCAGCTTGGTCCCCCCACCAGCGGGGACCTACGAGCAGTACTTC. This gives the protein CASSLVPPPAGTYEQYF.

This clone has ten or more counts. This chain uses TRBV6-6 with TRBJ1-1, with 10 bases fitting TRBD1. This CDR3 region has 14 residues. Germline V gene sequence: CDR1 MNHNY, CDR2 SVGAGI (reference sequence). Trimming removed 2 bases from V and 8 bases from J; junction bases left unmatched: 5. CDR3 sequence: CASSYPDRGQEAFF. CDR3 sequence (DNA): TGTGCCAGCAGTTACCCCGACAGGGGGCAGGAAGCTTTCTTT.

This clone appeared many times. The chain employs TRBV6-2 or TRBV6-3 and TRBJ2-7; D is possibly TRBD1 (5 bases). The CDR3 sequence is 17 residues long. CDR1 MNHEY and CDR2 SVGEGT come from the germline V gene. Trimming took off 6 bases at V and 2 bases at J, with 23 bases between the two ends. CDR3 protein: CASSFDSQGPAPYEQYF. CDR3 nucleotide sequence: TGTGCCAGCAGCTTCGACTCTCAGGGTCCTGCTCCCTACGAGCAGTACTTC.

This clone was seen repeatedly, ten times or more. The CDR3 loop is CASSEATGTNEKLFF. The CDR3 coding sequence is TGTGCCAGCAGTGAAGCGACGGGAACTAATGAAAAACTGTTTTTT. The V gene is TRBV6-1, the J gene TRBJ1-4; D gene unclear. Trimming took 0 bases from V and 1 from J, leaving 6 bases between them. The CDR3 is 15 residues long. In germline, CDR1 is MNHNS, CDR2 SASEGT.